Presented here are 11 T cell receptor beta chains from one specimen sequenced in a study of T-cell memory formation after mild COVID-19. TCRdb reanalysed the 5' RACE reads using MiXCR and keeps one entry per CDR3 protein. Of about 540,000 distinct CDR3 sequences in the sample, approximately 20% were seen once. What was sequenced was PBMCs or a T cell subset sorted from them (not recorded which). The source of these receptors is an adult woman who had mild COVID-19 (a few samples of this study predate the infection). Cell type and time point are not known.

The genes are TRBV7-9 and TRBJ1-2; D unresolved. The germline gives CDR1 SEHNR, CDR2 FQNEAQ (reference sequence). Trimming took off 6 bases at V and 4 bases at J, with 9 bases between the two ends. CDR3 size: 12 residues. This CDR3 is CASSWDLYGYTF. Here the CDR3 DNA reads TGTGCCAGCAGTTGGGATCTCTATGGCTACACCTTC.

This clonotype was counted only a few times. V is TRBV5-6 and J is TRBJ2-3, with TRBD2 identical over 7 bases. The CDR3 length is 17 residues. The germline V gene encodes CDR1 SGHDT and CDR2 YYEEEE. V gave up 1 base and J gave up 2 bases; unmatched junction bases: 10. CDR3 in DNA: TGTGCCAGCAGCTTGAGAAGCGGGACCCTCTTCACAGATACGCAGTATTTT. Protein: CASSLRSGTLFTDTQYF.

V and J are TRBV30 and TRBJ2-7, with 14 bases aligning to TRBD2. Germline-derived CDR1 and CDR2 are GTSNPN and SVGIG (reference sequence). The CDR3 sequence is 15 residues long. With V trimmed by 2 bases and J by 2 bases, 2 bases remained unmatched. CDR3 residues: CAWSSTSGGAYEQYF. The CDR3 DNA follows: TGTGCCTGGAGTTCGACTAGCGGGGGGGCCTACGAGCAGTACTTC.

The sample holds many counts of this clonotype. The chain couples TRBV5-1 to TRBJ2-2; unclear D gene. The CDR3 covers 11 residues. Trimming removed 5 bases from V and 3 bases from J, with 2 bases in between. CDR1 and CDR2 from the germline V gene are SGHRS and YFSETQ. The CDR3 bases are TGCGCCAGCAGTGACACCGGGGAGCTGTTTTTT. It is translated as CASSDTGELFF.

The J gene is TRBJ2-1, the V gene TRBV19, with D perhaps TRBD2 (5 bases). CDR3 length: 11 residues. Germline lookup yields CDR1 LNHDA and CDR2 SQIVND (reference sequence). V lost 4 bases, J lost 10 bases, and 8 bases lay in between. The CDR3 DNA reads TGTGCCAGTAGTACGCGGGTCGAGCAGTTCTTC. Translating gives CASSTRVEQFF. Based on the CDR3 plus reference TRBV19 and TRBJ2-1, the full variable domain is DGGITQSPKYLFRKEGQNVTLSCEQNLNHDAMYWYRQDPGQGLRLIYYSQIVNDFQKGDIAEGYSVSREKKESFPLTVTSAQKNPTAFYLCASSTRVEQFFGPGTRLTVL.

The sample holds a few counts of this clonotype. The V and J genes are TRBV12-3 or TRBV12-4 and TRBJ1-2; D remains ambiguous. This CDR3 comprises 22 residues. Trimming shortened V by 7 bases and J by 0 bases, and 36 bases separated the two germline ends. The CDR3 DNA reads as TGTGCCAGCACGCCCCTCCAGTATCGCCTCCCAGTAAAATTAGACGCTAACTATGGCTACACCTTC. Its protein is CASTPLQYRLPVKLDANYGYTF.

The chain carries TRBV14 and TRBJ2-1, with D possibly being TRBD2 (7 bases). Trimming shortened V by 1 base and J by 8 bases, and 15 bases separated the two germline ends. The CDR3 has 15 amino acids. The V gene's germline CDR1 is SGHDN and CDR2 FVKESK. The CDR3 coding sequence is TGTGCCAGCAGCCAAGCTAGGGGGGGCGGCGATGAGCAGTTCTTC. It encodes CASSQARGGGDEQFF.

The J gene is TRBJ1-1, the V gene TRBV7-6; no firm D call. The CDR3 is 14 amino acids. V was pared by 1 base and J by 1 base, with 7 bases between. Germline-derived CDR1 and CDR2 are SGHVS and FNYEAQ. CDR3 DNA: TGTGCCAGCAGCTTAGGAGAAGGGAACACTGAAGCTTTCTTT. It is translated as CASSLGEGNTEAFF.

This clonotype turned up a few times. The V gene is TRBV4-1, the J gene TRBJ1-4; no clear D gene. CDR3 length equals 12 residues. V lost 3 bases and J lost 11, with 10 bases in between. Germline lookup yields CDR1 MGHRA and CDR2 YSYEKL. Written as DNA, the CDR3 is TGCGCCAGCAGCCAGGTACTGGAGAAACTGTTTTTT. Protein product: CASSQVLEKLFF.

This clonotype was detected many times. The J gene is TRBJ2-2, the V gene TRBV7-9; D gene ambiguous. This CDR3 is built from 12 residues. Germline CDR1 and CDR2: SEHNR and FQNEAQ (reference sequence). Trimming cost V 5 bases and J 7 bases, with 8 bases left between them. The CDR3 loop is CASSHRRGELFF. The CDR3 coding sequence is TGTGCCAGCAGCCACAGACGCGGGGAGCTGTTTTTT.

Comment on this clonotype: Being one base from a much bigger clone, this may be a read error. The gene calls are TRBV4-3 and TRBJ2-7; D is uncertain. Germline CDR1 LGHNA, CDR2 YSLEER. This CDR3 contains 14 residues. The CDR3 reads CSSSQDGWDYEQYF. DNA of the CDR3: TGCTCCAGCAGCCAAGATGGGTGGGACTACGAGCAGTACTTC.